A single sample is the source of the 20 T cell receptor beta chains below, sequenced in a study of post-analysis software for immune sequencing data. No antigens are known for them. Study-wide findings and caveats: Included in a set of a few TRBV segments more frequent in patients than controls were TRBV5-6, TRBV5-1 and TRBV20-1.

The TCR beta cDNA libraries contained unique molecular identifiers. TCRdb independently ran MiXCR on the PCR reads; one entry per CDR3 protein. This table holds hundreds of thousands of distinct CDR3 sequences, over 45% found once. Sequencing input: blood. All receptors come from a girl aged 2-10 years with multiple sclerosis.

This rearrangement joins TRBV2 to TRBJ2-3; tentatively, D is TRBD1 (5 bases). This CDR3 contains 10 residues. Germline lookup yields CDR1 SNHLY and CDR2 FYNNEI. Trimming stripped 8 bases from V and 8 bases from J, with 8 bases between. CDR3 residues: CASRGATQYF. Here the CDR3 DNA reads TGTGCCAGCCGTGGGGCTACGCAGTATTTT. The complete variable domain, with remaining parts taken from reference TRBV2 and TRBJ2-3, reads EPEVTQTPSHQVTQMGQEVILRCVPISNHLYFYWYRQILGQKVEFLVSFYNNEISEKSEIFDDQFSVERPDGSNFTLKIRSTKLEDSAMYFCASRGATQYFGPGTRLTVL.

The chain links TRBV4-2 to TRBJ2-7, with 10 bases that match TRBD2. Germline V gives CDR1 LGHNA, CDR2 YNFKEQ. Trimming took 0 bases from V and 4 from J; bases not matched to a gene: 6. The CDR3 sequence is 16 residues long. The CDR3 DNA reads TGTGCCAGCAGCCAAGATTGGGGTAGCGGGGGGTACGAGCAGTACTTC. Protein: CASSQDWGSGGYEQYF.

The chain links TRBV11-2 to TRBJ2-5; TRBD1 agrees at 8 bases. The germline gives CDR1 SGHAT, CDR2 FQNNGV. The CDR3 is made up of 14 amino acids. With 10 bases clipped from V and 5 bases from J, the junction kept 12 bases outside the gene matches. This chain's CDR3 is CATSDRGWQETQYF. The CDR3 nucleotides are TGTGCCACCAGTGACAGGGGATGGCAGGAGACCCAGTACTTC.

The V gene is TRBV11-2, the J gene TRBJ2-1, with D uncertain. Trimming cost V 4 bases and J 4 bases, with 11 bases left between them. The germline V gene encodes CDR1 SGHAT and CDR2 FQNNGV. The CDR3 has 14 amino acids. The CDR3, as DNA: TGTGCCAGCAGCTCTACGGCCTCGTACAATGAGCAGTTCTTC. Its translation: CASSSTASYNEQFF.

This clonotype was detected a few times. This rearrangement joins TRBV6-1 to TRBJ1-4; a weak D match, TRBD1 (5 bases). The germline CDR1 and CDR2 sequences are MNHNS and SASEGT. This CDR3 comprises 17 residues. V gave up 0 bases and J gave up 3 bases, with 14 bases separating them. CDR3 loop: CASSEAGRGLANEKLFF. The CDR3 coding sequence is TGTGCCAGCAGTGAAGCAGGGCGGGGACTGGCTAATGAAAAACTGTTTTTT.

The chain links TRBV7-2 to TRBJ2-1, with D possibly matching TRBD1 (6 bases). V lost 3 bases, J lost 6 bases, and 15 bases lay in between. Germline CDR1 is SGHTA and CDR2 is FQGNSA. The CDR3 sequence is 15 residues long. DNA for the CDR3: TGTGCCAGCAGCTTCGAGTCTGGACAGAGCAATGAGCAGTTCTTC. Amino acids: CASSFESGQSNEQFF. Full variable domain (missing parts from reference TRBV7-2 and TRBJ2-1): GAGVSQSPSNKVTEKGKDVELRCDPISGHTALYWYRQSLGQGLEFLIYFQGNSAPDKSGLPSDRFSAERTGGSVSTLTIQRTQQEDSAVYLCASSFESGQSNEQFFGPGTRLTVL.

In its sample, this clonotype was seen a few times. V is TRBV5-1 and J is TRBJ1-1, with 7 bases identical to TRBD1. Germline V gene lookup returns CDR1 SGHRS and CDR2 YFSETQ. The CDR3 spans 16 residues. V lost 3 bases and J lost 3; bases outside the gene matches: 11. CDR3 bases: TGCGCCAGCAGCTGGGAGGGTGGTACAGGGGACACTGAAGCTTTCTTT. It codes for CASSWEGGTGDTEAFF.

J is TRBJ2-7 and V is TRBV7-2, with 8 bases that match TRBD2. The better agreement between TRBJ2-5 and the DNA end casts doubt on the J call. Looked up from germline, CDR1 is SGHTA and CDR2 is FQGNSA. CDR3 length equals 16 residues. CDR3 sequence reads: CASSLVAGTSRQTQYF. The CDR3 nucleotides are TGTGCCAGCAGCTTAGTCGCCGGGACTAGTCGTCAGACCCAGTACTTC.

The V gene is TRBV4-3, the J gene TRBJ1-6; 10 bases line up with TRBD1. There are 17 residues in the CDR3. V shed 0 bases, J shed 8 bases, and the junction held 7 bases outside the gene matches. The germline V gene has CDR1 LGHNA and CDR2 YSLEER. CDR3 bases: TGCGCCAGCAGCCAAGATCTGCGGGGGACAGGGGATTCACCCCTCCACTTT. Its translation is CASSQDLRGTGDSPLHF.

The rearrangement links TRBV25-1 to TRBJ2-3, with D possibly TRBD2 on 5 matching bases. Germline V gene sequence: CDR1 MGHDK, CDR2 SYGVNS. This CDR3 has 17 residues. The V end lost 5 bases, the J end lost 2 bases, and 20 bases lay between the germline ends. For the CDR3, the DNA is TGTGCCAGCAGTCCCCTGTTCGGAGAGCGGATCACAGATACGCAGTATTTT. This encodes CASSPLFGERITDTQYF.

The chain recombines TRBV3-1 with TRBJ2-1; 10 bases align to TRBD2. The CDR3 spans 18 residues. Germline CDR1 reads LGHDT; CDR2 reads YNNKEL (reference sequence). J lost 7 bases, V lost 3 bases, and 15 bases had no gene match. The CDR3 DNA reads as TGTGCCAGCAGCCATTGGAGGACCAGCGGGGGGGCAAGGAATGAGCAGTTCTTC. Encoded protein: CASSHWRTSGGARNEQFF.

This clonotype occurred a few times. This rearrangement joins TRBV2 to TRBJ2-1, with 10 bases lining up with TRBD2. The length of the CDR3 is 15 residues. The germline gives CDR1 SNHLY, CDR2 FYNNEI. V lost 8 bases and J lost 7; bases outside the gene matches: 11. As DNA, the CDR3 is TGTGCCAGCGCCATCTCCGGGACTAGCGAAAATGAGCAGTTCTTC. Protein product: CASAISGTSENEQFF.

The gene calls are TRBV12-3 or TRBV12-4 and TRBJ1-5; 8 nucleotides line up with TRBD1. The CDR3 contains 18 residues. J lost 0 bases, V lost 5 bases, and 12 bases had no gene match. In nucleotides, the CDR3 is TGTGCCAGCAGTCCCGACAGGGGCCCCGGTTATAGCAATCAGCCCCAGCATTTT. Its translation is CASSPDRGPGYSNQPQHF.

The V call is TRBV6-4, the J call TRBJ2-4; 9 bases align to TRBD2. The CDR3 contains 13 residues. The junction had 8 bases not matched to a gene; V was cut back by 4 bases and J by 13 bases. Germline CDR1 reads MRHNA; CDR2 reads SNTAGT. The CDR3 DNA is TGTGCCAGCAGTGGCGGGACTAGCAATGAGCAGTACTTC. This gives the protein CASSGGTSNEQYF.

The table lists this clonotype with a count of one. The genes are TRBV4-3 and TRBJ2-1; TRBD1 matches at 7 bases. Looked up from germline, CDR1 is LGHNA and CDR2 is YSLEER. The trim removed 2 bases at V and 5 bases at J, leaving 9 bases unmatched. CDR3 length equals 16 residues. The CDR3 protein is CASSQSQGMAHNEQFF. CDR3 nucleotide sequence: TGCGCCAGCAGCCAATCACAGGGGATGGCTCACAATGAGCAGTTCTTC.

The V and J genes are TRBV27 and TRBJ2-3; the match to TRBD1 covers 7 bases. Losses at the gene ends were 6 bases for V and 0 bases for J; bases not matched to a gene: 6. Per the germline V gene, CDR1 is MNHEY and CDR2 is SMNVEV (reference sequence). The CDR3 spans 15 residues. This chain's CDR3 is CASRLGTASTDTQYF. The CDR3 bases are TGTGCCAGCAGACTCGGGACAGCTAGCACAGATACGCAGTATTTT.

This clonotype was seen a single time. The chain recombines TRBV18 with TRBJ2-4; 8 bases fit TRBD1. This CDR3 spans 16 amino acids. From germline, CDR1 is KGHSH and CDR2 LQKENI. The V and J ends lost 1 base and 8 bases, in that order; junction bases with no gene match: 10. CDR3 sequence reads: CASSPRQGALVDIQYF. The CDR3, as DNA: TGTGCCAGCTCACCACGGCAGGGGGCATTAGTAGACATTCAGTACTTC. Supplemented by reference TRBV18 and TRBJ2-4, the full variable domain reads NAGVMQNPRHLVRRRGQEARLRCSPMKGHSHVYWYRQLPEEGLKFMVYLQKENIIDESGMPKERFSAEFPKEGPSILRIQQVVRGDSAAYFCASSPRQGALVDIQYFGAGTRLSVL.

The V call is TRBV7-8, the J call TRBJ2-7; D is unresolved. The V end lost 5 bases, the J end lost 3 bases, and 14 bases lay between the germline ends. This CDR3 comprises 14 residues. Germline V gene lookup returns CDR1 SGHVS and CDR2 FQNEAQ. The CDR3 bases are TGTGCCAGCAGCCCCTCGCTTTTGTTCTACGAGCAGTACTTC. Encoded protein: CASSPSLLFYEQYF.

The chain has TRBV6-2 or TRBV6-3 and TRBJ2-2; 9 positions match TRBD1. The CDR3 contains 18 residues. Per the germline V gene, CDR1 is MNHEY and CDR2 is SVGEGT. Losses at the gene ends were 5 bases for V and 1 base for J; bases not matched to a gene: 11. In DNA form, the CDR3 reads TGTGCCAGCAGTCTCCTACCACAGGGGGCTCTGAACACCGGGGAGCTGTTTTTT. Residues: CASSLLPQGALNTGELFF.

The sample holds one count of this clonotype. J is TRBJ2-1 and V is TRBV7-2, with D possibly TRBD2 on 6 matching bases. This CDR3 spans 14 amino acids. CDR1 SGHTA and CDR2 FQGNSA come from the germline V gene. The V end lost 4 bases, the J end lost 7 bases, and 14 bases lay between the germline ends. The CDR3 DNA reads TGTGCCAGCAGCTCCCGGATAGCGGCAAATGAGCAGTTCTTC. It encodes CASSSRIAANEQFF.